This T cell receptor beta chain was obtained from a study of shared clonotypes between healthy human individuals. General study points: An expected dependence of interdonor clonotype sharing on sequencing depth was noted.

The CDR3 extends over 15 amino acids. CDR1 and CDR2 (germline): MNHEY, SMNVEV (reference sequence). V gave up 5 bases and J gave up 6 bases; unmatched junction bases: 9. Each subset's genomic DNA was split evenly across several immunoSEQ plates. TCRdb's table, derived via immunoSEQ multiplex PCR, lists solely in-frame clones and lacks some. The sample lists around 620,000 clones; 85% to 95% were seen once. The naive CD8 subset, CD45RO-negative cells positively selected for CCR7, excluded terminally differentiated effector memory CD45RA+ cells. A remark on this clone: Its antigen is as yet unknown.

The genes are TRBV27 and TRBJ2-7; the match to TRBD2 covers 11 bases. Sample: naive CD8+ T cells sorted from blood. The TCR sequence derives from a woman aged 25 to 39 in good health. The CDR3 DNA reads TGTGCCAGCAGTGCCGGGACTAGCGGTCTCGCCGAGCAGTACTTC. Translating gives CASSAGTSGLAEQYF.